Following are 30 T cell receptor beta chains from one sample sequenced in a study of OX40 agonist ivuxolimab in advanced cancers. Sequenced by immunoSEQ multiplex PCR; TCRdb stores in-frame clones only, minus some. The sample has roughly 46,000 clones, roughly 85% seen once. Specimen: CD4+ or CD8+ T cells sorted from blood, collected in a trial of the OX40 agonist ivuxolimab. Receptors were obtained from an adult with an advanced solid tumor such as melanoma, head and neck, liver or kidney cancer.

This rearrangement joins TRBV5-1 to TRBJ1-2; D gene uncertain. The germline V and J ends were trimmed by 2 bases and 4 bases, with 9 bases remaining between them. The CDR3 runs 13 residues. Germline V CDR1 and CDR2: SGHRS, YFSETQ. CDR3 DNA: TGCGCCAGCAGCTTCGGGGAAGGCTATGGCTACACCTTC. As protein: CASSFGEGYGYTF.

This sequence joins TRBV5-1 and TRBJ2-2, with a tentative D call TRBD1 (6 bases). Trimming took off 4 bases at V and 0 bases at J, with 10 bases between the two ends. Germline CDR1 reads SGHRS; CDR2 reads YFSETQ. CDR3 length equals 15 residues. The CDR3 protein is CASSAGTPNTGELFF. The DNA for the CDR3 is TGCGCCAGCAGCGCCGGGACACCGAACACCGGGGAGCTGTTTTTT.

CDR3 nucleotides: TGTGCCACCAGCAGAGATCCTCAGGGACTTTCCGAGCAGTACTTC. Its protein product is CATSRDPQGLSEQYF. This chain connects TRBV15 to TRBJ2-7; weak D call: TRBD2 (6 bases). V shed 0 bases and J shed 6 bases, with 15 bases lying between them. Germline V CDR1 and CDR2: LNHNV, YYDKDF (reference sequence). This CDR3 comprises 15 residues.

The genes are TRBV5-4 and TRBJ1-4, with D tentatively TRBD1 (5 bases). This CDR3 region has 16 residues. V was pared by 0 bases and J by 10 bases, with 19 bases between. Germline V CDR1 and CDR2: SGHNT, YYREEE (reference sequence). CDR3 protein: CASSLASDRPVVKLFF. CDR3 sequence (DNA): TGTGCCAGCAGCTTGGCCAGCGACAGACCTGTCGTAAAACTGTTTTTT.

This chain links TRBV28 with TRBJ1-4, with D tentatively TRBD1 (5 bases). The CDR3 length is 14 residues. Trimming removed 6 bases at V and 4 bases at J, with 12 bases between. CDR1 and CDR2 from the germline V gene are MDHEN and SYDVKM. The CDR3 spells CASRRDRINEKLFF. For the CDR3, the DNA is TGTGCCAGCAGACGGGACCGGATTAATGAAAAACTGTTTTTT.

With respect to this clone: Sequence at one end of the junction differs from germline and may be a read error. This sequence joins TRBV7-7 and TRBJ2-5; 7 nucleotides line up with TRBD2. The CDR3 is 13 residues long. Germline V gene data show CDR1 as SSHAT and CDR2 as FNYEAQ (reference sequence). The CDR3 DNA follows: TGTGCTAGCAGCAGGTTCAGGGAGGGGACCCAGTACTTC. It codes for CASSRFREGTQYF.

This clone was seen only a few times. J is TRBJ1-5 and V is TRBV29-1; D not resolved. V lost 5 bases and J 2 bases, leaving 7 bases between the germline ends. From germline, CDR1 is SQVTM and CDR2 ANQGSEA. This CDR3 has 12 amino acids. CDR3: CSVLEGNQPQHF. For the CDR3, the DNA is TGCAGCGTTCTGGAGGGCAATCAGCCCCAGCATTTT.

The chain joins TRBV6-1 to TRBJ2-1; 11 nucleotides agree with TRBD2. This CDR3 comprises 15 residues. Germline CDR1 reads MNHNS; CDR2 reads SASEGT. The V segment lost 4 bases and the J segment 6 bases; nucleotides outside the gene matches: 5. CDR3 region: CASSVSLAGGNEQFF. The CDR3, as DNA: TGTGCCAGCAGTGTCAGCCTAGCGGGAGGCAATGAGCAGTTCTTC.

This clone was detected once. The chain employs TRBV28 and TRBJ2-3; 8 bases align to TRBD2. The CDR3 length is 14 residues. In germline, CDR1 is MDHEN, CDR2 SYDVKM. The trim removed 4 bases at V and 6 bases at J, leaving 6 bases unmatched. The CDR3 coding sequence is TGTGCCAGCAGTTCGGGACTAGGGGCCGATACGCAGTATTTT. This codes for CASSSGLGADTQYF.

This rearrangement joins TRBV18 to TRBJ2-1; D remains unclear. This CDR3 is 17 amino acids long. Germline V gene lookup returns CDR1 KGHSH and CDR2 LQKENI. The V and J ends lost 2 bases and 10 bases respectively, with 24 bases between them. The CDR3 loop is CASSPIGTSPPSREQFF. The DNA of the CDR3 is TGTGCCAGCTCACCAATCGGTACCTCTCCTCCGTCGAGGGAGCAGTTCTTC.

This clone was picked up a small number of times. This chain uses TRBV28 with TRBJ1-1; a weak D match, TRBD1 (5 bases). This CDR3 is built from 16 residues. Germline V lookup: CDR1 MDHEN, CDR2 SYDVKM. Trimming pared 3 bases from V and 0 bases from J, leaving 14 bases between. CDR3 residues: CASSFGRGRLNTEAFF. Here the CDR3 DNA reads TGTGCCAGCAGTTTTGGTAGGGGCCGGTTGAACACTGAAGCTTTCTTT.

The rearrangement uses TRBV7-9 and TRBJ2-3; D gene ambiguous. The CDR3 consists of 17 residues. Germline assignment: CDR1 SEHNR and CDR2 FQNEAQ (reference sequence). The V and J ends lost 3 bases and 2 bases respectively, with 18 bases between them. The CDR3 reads CASSFRPRFTNTDTQYF. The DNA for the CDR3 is TGTGCCAGCAGCTTTCGTCCGCGGTTCACAAACACAGATACGCAGTATTTT.

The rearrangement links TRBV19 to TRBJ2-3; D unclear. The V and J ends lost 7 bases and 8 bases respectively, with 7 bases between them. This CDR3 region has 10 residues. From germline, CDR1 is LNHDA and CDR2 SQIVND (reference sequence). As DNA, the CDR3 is TGTGCCAGTAACCCAGGTACGCAGTATTTT. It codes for CASNPGTQYF.

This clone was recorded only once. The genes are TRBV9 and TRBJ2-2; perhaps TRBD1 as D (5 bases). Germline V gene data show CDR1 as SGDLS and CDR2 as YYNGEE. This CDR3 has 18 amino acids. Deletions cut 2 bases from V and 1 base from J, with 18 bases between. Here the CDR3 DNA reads TGTGCCAGCAGCGTCCACCCCATGCTTACAGGGAACACCGGGGAGCTGTTTTTT. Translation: CASSVHPMLTGNTGELFF.

The CDR3 is CASSLTGWGTEAFF. CDR3 DNA: TGTGCCAGCAGTTTAACAGGGTGGGGGACTGAAGCTTTCTTT. The rearrangement links TRBV27 to TRBJ1-1; D perhaps matches TRBD1 (6 bases). CDR3 length equals 14 residues. Trimming took 2 bases from V and 5 from J, leaving 12 bases between them. Germline values: CDR1 MNHEY, CDR2 SMNVEV (reference sequence).

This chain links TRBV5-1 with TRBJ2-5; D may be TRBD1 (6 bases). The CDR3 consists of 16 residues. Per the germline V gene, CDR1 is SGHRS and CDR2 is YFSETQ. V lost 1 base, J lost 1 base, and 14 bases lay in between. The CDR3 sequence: CASSLTGLGAQETQYF. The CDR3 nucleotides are TGCGCCAGCAGCTTGACAGGGCTAGGCGCCCAAGAGACCCAGTACTTC.

Here the CDR3 DNA reads TGTGCCAGCAGCAAACCCCAGTGGGAGCTGTTTTTT. It is translated as CASSKPQWELFF. The chain links TRBV21-1 to TRBJ2-2; TRBD1, the table's D call, was not compared with the DNA. TRBV21-1 is an annotated pseudogene. The CDR3 spans 12 residues.

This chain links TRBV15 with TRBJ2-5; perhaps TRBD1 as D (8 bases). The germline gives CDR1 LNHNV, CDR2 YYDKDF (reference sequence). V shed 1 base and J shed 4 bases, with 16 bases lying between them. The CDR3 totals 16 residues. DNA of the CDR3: TGTGCCACCAGCAGAGTGGATACAGGGGGGGGAGAGACCCAGTACTTC. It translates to CATSRVDTGGGETQYF.

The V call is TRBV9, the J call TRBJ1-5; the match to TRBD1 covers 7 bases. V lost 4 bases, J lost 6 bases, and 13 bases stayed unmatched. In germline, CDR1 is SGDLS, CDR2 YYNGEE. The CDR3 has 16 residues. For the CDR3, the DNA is TGTGCCAGCAGCAGAGAAGGAGGGGGCGGTGTTCAGCCCCAGCATTTT. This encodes CASSREGGGGVQPQHF.

The CDR3 region has the DNA TGTGCCAGCAGCGTAGGACGGACAGCGGGGACCCAGTACTTC. Translated: CASSVGRTAGTQYF. This chain links TRBV9 with TRBJ2-5, with D perhaps given as TRBD1 or TRBD2 (6 bases each). Germline-derived CDR1 and CDR2 are SGDLS and YYNGEE. The CDR3 runs 14 residues. The V end lost 0 bases, the J end lost 7 bases, and 13 bases lay between the germline ends.

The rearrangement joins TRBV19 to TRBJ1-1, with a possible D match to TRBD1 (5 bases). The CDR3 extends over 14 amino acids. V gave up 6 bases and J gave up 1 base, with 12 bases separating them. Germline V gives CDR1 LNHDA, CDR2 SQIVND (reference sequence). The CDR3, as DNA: TGTGCCAGTAGGATAATAGGGGAGAACACTGAAGCTTTCTTT. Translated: CASRIIGENTEAFF.

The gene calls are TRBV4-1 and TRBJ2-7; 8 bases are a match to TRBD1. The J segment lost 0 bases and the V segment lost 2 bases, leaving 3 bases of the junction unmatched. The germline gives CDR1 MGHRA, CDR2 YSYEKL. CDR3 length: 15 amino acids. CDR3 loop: CASSQQTGDSYEQYF. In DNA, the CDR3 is TGCGCCAGCAGCCAACAGACAGGGGACTCCTACGAGCAGTACTTC.

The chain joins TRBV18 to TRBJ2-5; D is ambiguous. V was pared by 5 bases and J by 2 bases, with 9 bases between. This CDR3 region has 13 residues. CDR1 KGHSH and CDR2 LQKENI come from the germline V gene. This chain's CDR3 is CASSSDRQETQYF. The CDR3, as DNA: TGTGCCAGCTCATCGGACCGGCAAGAGACCCAGTACTTC.

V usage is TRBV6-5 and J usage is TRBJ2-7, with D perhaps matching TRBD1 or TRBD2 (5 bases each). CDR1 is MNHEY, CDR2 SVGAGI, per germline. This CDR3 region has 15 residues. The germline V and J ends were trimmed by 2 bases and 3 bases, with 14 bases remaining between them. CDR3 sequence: CASSYRRGGGYEQYF. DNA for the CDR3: TGTGCCAGCAGTTACCGTAGGGGTGGGGGCTACGAGCAGTACTTC.

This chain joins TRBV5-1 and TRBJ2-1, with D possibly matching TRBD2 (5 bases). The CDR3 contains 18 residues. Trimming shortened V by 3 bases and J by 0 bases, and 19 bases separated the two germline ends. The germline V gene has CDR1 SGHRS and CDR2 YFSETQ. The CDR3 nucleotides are TGCGCCAGCAGCTACGGAGGACTGTCCCCAAGCTCCTACAATGAGCAGTTCTTC. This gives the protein CASSYGGLSPSSYNEQFF.

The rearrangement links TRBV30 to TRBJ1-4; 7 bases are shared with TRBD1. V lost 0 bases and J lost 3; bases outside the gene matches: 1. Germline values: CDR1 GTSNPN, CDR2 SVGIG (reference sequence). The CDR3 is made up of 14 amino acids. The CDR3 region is CAWSVTGANEKLFF. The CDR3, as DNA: TGTGCCTGGAGTGTAACAGGGGCTAATGAAAAACTGTTTTTT. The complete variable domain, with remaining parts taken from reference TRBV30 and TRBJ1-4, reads SQTIHQWPATLVQPVGSPLSLECTVEGTSNPNLYWYRQAAGRGLQLLFYSVGIGQISSEVPQNLSASRPQDRQFILSSKKLLLSDSGFYLCAWSVTGANEKLFFGSGTQLSVL.

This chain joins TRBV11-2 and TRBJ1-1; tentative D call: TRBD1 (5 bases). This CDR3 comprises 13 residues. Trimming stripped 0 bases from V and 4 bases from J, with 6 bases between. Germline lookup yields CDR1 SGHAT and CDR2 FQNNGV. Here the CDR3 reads CASSLDRATEAFF. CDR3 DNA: TGTGCCAGCAGCTTAGACAGGGCCACTGAAGCTTTCTTT.

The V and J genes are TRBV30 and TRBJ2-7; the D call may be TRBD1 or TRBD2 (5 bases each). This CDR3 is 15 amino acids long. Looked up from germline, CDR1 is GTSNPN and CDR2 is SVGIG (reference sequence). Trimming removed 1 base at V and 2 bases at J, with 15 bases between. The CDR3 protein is CAWSAPGRATYEQYF. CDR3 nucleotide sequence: TGTGCCTGGAGTGCCCCGGGGCGCGCGACCTACGAGCAGTACTTC.

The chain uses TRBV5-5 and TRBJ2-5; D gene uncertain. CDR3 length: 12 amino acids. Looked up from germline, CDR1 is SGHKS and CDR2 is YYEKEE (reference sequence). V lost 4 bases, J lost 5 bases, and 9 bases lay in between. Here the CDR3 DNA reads TGTGCCAGCAGCCCCACCCTTGAGACCCAGTACTTC. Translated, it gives CASSPTLETQYF.

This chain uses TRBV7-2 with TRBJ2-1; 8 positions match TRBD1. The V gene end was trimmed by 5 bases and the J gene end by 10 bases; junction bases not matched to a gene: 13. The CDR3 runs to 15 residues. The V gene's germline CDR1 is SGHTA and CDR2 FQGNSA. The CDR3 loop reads CASSPYRGYRKEQFF. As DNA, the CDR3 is TGTGCCAGCAGCCCTTACAGGGGGTATCGTAAAGAGCAGTTCTTC.